The 20 T cell receptor beta chains below come from one sample, sequenced in a study of tumor-infiltrating lymphocytes in primary liver carcinoma. The authors took blood RNA from unsorted whole blood and also extracted germline DNA. The authors made TCR beta cDNA from roughly 480 ng total RNA with a constant-region primer. Library construction for TCR beta comprised three nested multiplex PCR rounds performed with slightly modified ARM-PCR. For roughly 10 cycles apiece, the opening two PCR rounds ran with TRBV1-TRBV30 forward primers and a C-beta reverse primer. TCRdb re-called the multiplex PCR reads with MiXCR, one entry per CDR3 protein. Here the sample spans 250,000 to 350,000 distinct CDR3 sequences, about 50% being singletons. The sequenced sample consisted of peripheral blood. Receptors were obtained from a woman aged 25 to 39 with primary liver carcinoma and hepatitis B virus infection.

Comment on this clonotype: This may be a read error, as it is one base from a much larger clone. The J gene is TRBJ1-2, the V gene TRBV6-6; 8 nucleotides line up with TRBD1. Germline V gene data show CDR1 as MNHNY and CDR2 as SVGAGI (reference sequence). The CDR3 spans 17 residues. The CDR3 loop is CASSRDRTIYGDYGNTF. In nucleotides, the CDR3 is TGTGCCAGCAGTCGGGACAGGACCATTTACGGGGACTATGGCAACACCTTC.

This clonotype was seen more than once but under ten times. The V call is TRBV29-1, the J call TRBJ1-2; possible D gene TRBD1, 6 bases. Trimming took off 4 bases at V and 2 bases at J, with 8 bases between the two ends. The germline V gene encodes CDR1 SQVTM and CDR2 ANQGSEA. CDR3 length equals 12 residues. The CDR3: CSVGGPNYGYTF. The CDR3 bases are TGCAGCGTTGGGGGGCCAAACTATGGCTACACCTTC.

This clonotype appeared a few times. An end of the junction does not agree with germline; a read error may underlie this. The chain carries TRBV7-8 and TRBJ2-7; 13 positions match TRBD2. The CDR3 loop spans 15 amino acids. Germline V lookup: CDR1 SGHVS, CDR2 FQNEAQ. In nucleotides, the CDR3 is TGTGTCAGCAGCTTTCGGACTAGCGGGGGCTTTGAGCAGTACTTC. Residues: CVSSFRTSGGFEQYF. Full variable domain (outside the CDR3, taken from reference TRBV7-8 and TRBJ2-7): GAGVSQSPRYKVAKRGQDVALRCDPISGHVSLFWYQQALGQGPEFLTYFQNEAQLDKSGLPSDRFFAERPEGSVSTLKIQRTQQEDSAVYLCVSSFRTSGGFEQYFGPGTRLTVT.

A remark on this clonotype: A single base separates this from a much larger clone, so it may be a read error. This chain joins TRBV6-5 and TRBJ2-2; tentative D call: TRBD1 (5 bases). Trimming took off 9 bases at V and 7 bases at J, with 24 bases between the two ends. CDR1 MNHEY and CDR2 SVGAGI come from the germline V gene. This CDR3 has 16 residues. The CDR3 reads CARSQPPSRVHGELFF. The DNA of the CDR3 is TGTGCCAGGAGTCAACCCCCCTCCAGGGTTCACGGGGAGCTGTTTTTT.

As for this clonotype: Since a much larger clone is just one base distant, this may be a read error. In nucleotides, the CDR3 is TGCAGCGTTAATGAGAAATCAGGTACGCAGTATTTT. Amino acid sequence: CSVNEKSGTQYF. The V call is TRBV29-1, the J call TRBJ2-3; D not certain. Trimming removed 5 bases from V and 8 bases from J, with 14 bases in between. The germline V gene encodes CDR1 SQVTM and CDR2 ANQGSEA. CDR3 length equals 12 residues.

The sample holds many counts of this clonotype. This chain connects TRBV6-6 to TRBJ1-1, with D unresolved. Germline CDR1 and CDR2: MNHNY and SVGAGI (reference sequence). This CDR3 contains 14 residues. V gave up 6 bases and J gave up 1 base, with 12 bases separating them. CDR3 loop: CASRTDGTNTEAFF. The CDR3 bases are TGTGCCAGCAGAACGGACGGAACGAACACTGAAGCTTTCTTT.

V and J are TRBV13 and TRBJ1-5, with 7 bases identical to TRBD1. J was trimmed by 5 bases and V by 3 bases; bases with no gene match: 7. Per the germline V gene, CDR1 is PRHDT and CDR2 is FYEKMQ (reference sequence). The CDR3 extends over 15 amino acids. The CDR3 is CASSLRGQQDQPQHF. The CDR3 coding sequence is TGTGCCAGCAGCTTGAGGGGGCAGCAGGATCAGCCCCAGCATTTT.

In the case of this clonotype: A much more abundant neighbour one base away suggests this may be a read error. The gene calls are TRBV4-1 and TRBJ1-6, with D tentatively TRBD1 (5 bases). Germline V CDR1 and CDR2: MGHRA, YSYEKL. The CDR3 contains 13 residues. Written as DNA, the CDR3 is TGCGCCGGCAGCCAAGATCGGGGGTCACCCCTCCACTTT. Protein product: CAGSQDRGSPLHF.

The chain has TRBV12-3 or TRBV12-4 and TRBJ2-5, with D tentatively TRBD1 (5 bases). The CDR3 has 12 amino acids. The V and J ends lost 2 bases and 4 bases respectively, with 5 bases between them. The CDR3 sequence is CASSLQGETQYF. DNA for the CDR3: TGTGCCAGCAGTTTACAGGGAGAGACCCAGTACTTC.

With regard to this clonotype: It may be a read error: a sequence one base away is much more abundant. The rearrangement uses TRBV6-6 and TRBJ2-1; unclear D gene. In germline, CDR1 is MNHNY, CDR2 SVGAGI (reference sequence). This CDR3 is 12 amino acids long. The CDR3 DNA reads as TGTACCAGCAGTAAACAAACCAATGAGCAGTTCTTC. Protein product: CTSSKQTNEQFF.

As to this clonotype: This could be a read error, since a much larger clone is one nucleotide away. The rearrangement joins TRBV29-1 to TRBJ2-1, with a possible D match to TRBD2 (5 bases). In germline, CDR1 is SQVTM, CDR2 ANQGSEA. Trimming shortened V by 7 bases and J by 4 bases, and 14 bases separated the two germline ends. The CDR3 is 13 amino acids. The CDR3 DNA is TGCAGCGCCGAGACTATCGGTTACAATGAGCAGTTCTTC. This encodes CSAETIGYNEQFF.

Concerning this clonotype itself: Its ends do not fully match the called genes, so a read error is possible. The rearrangement uses TRBV11-2 and TRBJ2-1; a possible D gene is TRBD1 (5 bases). The CDR3 is 13 amino acids. Germline-derived CDR1 and CDR2 are SGHAT and FQNNGV. In nucleotides, the CDR3 is TGTGCCAGCAGCCTAGGGGTGGCTAATGAGCAGTCCTTC. This translates into CASSLGVANEQSF.

This sequence joins TRBV5-1 and TRBJ2-5, with TRBD2 matching 9 bases. This CDR3 is 17 amino acids long. Germline V gene data show CDR1 as SGHRS and CDR2 as YFSETQ. J gave up 4 bases and V 4 bases, and 14 bases lay outside the gene matches. CDR3 sequence reads: CASSLTPGSGSSETQYF. The CDR3 DNA reads TGCGCCAGCAGCCTGACCCCGGGTAGCGGGAGTTCAGAGACCCAGTACTTC.

As for this clonotype: A much more abundant neighbour one base away suggests this may be a read error. The chain carries TRBV4-2 and TRBJ2-5, with TRBD1 as a possible D gene (5 bases). V was pared by 4 bases and J by 5 bases, with 20 bases between. Germline CDR1 and CDR2: LGHNA and YNFKEQ. The CDR3 covers 16 residues. As DNA, the CDR3 is TGTGCCAGCAGCCCTCCATACGGCAGGGCAGTGGAGACCCAGTACTTC. This encodes CASSPPYGRAVETQYF.

In regard to this clonotype: A read error may explain this, as a much larger clone is one base away. The chain is built from TRBV6-5 and TRBJ2-7, with D hard to call. This CDR3 is 14 amino acids long. In germline, CDR1 is MNHEY, CDR2 SVGAGI. CDR3 sequence reads: CAISYSTPFYEQYF. CDR3 coding DNA: TGTGCCATCAGTTACTCGACCCCCTTCTACGAGCAGTACTTC.

On this clonotype itself: A much larger clone is a single base away; this may be a read error. The J gene is TRBJ2-5, the V gene TRBV4-3, with D possibly being TRBD1 or TRBD2 (5 bases each). This CDR3 is built from 15 residues. The V gene's germline CDR1 is LGHNA and CDR2 YSLEER. In DNA, the CDR3 is TGCACCAGCAGCCAAGGGGCTCCTGGGACGGAGACCCAGTACTTC. Encoded protein: CTSSQGAPGTETQYF.

Remarks on this clonotype: The junction and the germline gene differ at one end; a read error may be behind it. This chain uses TRBV12-3 or TRBV12-4 with TRBJ1-1, with 7 bases matching TRBD1. This CDR3 comprises 15 residues. The CDR3 DNA sequence: TGTGCCAGCGGTTACCGACAGGGTTTGAACACTGAAGCTTTCTTC. The encoded protein is CASGYRQGLNTEAFF.

The chain couples TRBV24-1 to TRBJ1-2, with D tentatively TRBD1 (5 bases). Germline V CDR1 and CDR2: KGHDR, SFDVKD. There are 14 residues in the CDR3. With 6 bases removed from V and 3 bases from J, the gap between germline ends came to 13 bases. The CDR3 nucleotides read TGTGCCACCAGTAGTGATGGACACGACTATGGCTACACCTTC. Translation gives CATSSDGHDYGYTF.

In the case of this clonotype: A much more abundant neighbour one base away suggests this may be a read error. The gene calls are TRBV6-2 or TRBV6-3 and TRBJ2-3, with TRBD2 matching 8 bases. This CDR3 comprises 15 residues. The V gene end was trimmed by 6 bases and the J gene end by 8 bases; junction bases not matched to a gene: 13. Per germline, CDR1 MNHEY and CDR2 SVGEGT. The CDR3 coding sequence is TGTGCCAGCAGCGAGCCGGGACTAGGAGGGAGTACGCAGTATTTT. This encodes CASSEPGLGGSTQYF.

The chain uses TRBV29-1 and TRBJ2-7; no clear D. The CDR3 contains 12 residues. The germline CDR1 and CDR2 sequences are SQVTM and ANQGSEA. V was trimmed by 5 bases and J by 1 base, leaving 9 bases between them. CDR3 in amino acids: CSVLDHSYEQYF. In DNA form, the CDR3 reads TGCAGCGTTCTGGACCATTCCTACGAGCAGTACTTC.